This T cell receptor (beta chain) was found in a study of T-cell reconstitution after alpha-beta-depleted transplantation in children. General study points: Several hundred expanded graft clones reportedly supplied alpha-beta T cells about two months after transplant. Certain patients had high TCRbeta diversity at day 60, and it came from recipient T cells and thymic progenitors that survived. One year post-transplant, T-cell counts and diversity were largely derived from T cells produced anew.

Preparation of the TCRbeta library involved a method that used unique molecular identifiers. TCRdb recomputed calls from the PCR reads with MiXCR, one row per CDR3 protein. This table has 200,000 to 250,000 distinct CDR3 sequences, about 7% appearing once. The length of the CDR3 is 14 residues. Trimming left V 7 bases short and J 1 base short, with 13 bases between. This clonotype appeared many times. Its specificity is not known. The chain uses TRBV12-3 or TRBV12-4 and TRBJ1-1, with a weak D call TRBD1 (5 bases). The material was PBMCs, obtained before TCRalphabeta/CD19-depleted stem cell transplant. The receptor comes from a boy aged 2 to 10 with acute lymphoblastic leukemia, due to receive a stem cell transplant. The CDR3 region is CASTLTVTNTEAFF. The CDR3 nucleotides are TGTGCCAGCACCTTGACAGTGACGAACACTGAAGCTTTCTTT.